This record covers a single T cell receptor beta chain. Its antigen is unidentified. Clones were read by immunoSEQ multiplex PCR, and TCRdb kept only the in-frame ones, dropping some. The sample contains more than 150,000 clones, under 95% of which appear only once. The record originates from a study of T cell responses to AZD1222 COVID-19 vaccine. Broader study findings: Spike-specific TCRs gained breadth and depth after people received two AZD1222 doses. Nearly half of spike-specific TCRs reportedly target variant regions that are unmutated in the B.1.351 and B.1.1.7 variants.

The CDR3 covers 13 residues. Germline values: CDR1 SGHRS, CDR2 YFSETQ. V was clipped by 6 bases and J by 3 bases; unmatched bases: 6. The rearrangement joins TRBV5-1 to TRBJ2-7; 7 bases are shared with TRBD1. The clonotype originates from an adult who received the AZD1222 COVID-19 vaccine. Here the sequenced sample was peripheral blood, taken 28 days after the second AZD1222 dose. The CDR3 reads CASNSGTDYEQYF. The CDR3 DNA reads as TGCGCCAGCAACTCGGGGACAGACTACGAGCAGTACTTC.